What follows describes a single T cell receptor (beta chain). The assay was immunoSEQ multiplex PCR, and TCRdb's table has in-frame clones only and misses some. The sample has about 250,000 clones; 70% to 90% are singletons. The entry originates in a study of blood T cell repertoires in COVID-19. Between the trimmed V and J ends, which lost 6 bases and 0 bases, there was a span of 8 bases. Germline V CDR1 and CDR2: SEHNR, FQNEAQ (reference sequence). The CDR3 runs 13 residues. Sequencing was done on a sample of peripheral blood. This chain joins TRBV7-9 and TRBJ1-1; weak D call: TRBD1 (5 bases). This TCR derives from a man between 18 and 29 years old with active or convalescent COVID-19. CDR3 amino acids: CASRIQVNTEAFF. DNA of the CDR3: TGTGCCAGCAGGATACAGGTGAACACTGAAGCTTTCTTT.